A selection of T cell receptor beta chains follows, all from one sample in a study of human T cells and chemical hapten exposure. Each CDR3 protein is one row after TCRdb ran MiXCR on the RACE reads. Altogether tens of thousands of distinct CDR3 sequences are present, around 13% being singletons, with the ten largest covering roughly 4.8%. Sequencing used whole blood, obtained in connection with sensitization to the hapten diphenylcyclopropenone (DPC). Receptor source: a woman aged 45 to 65 with alopecia areata. Some clones in this sample may be carry-over from other donors' samples. Both conserved end residues are part of each CDR3. A D gene is named only where the DNA matches it firmly. Clone size, where shown, is once, few, many, or a class for clones that have expanded.

d_call	clone_size	v_call	j_call	cdr3_aa	cdr3_nt
TRBD2	few	TRBV3-1	TRBJ2-1	CASRRLAENEQFF	TGTGCCAGCCGTAGACTAGCGGAGAATGAGCAGTTCTTC
NA	many	TRBV7-6	TRBJ2-5	CASSLGEETQYF	TGTGCCAGCAGCTTAGGAGAAGAGACCCAGTACTTC
TRBD2	many	TRBV7-2	TRBJ2-1	CASSPEGGIRNEQFF	TGTGCCAGCAGCCCCGAGGGAGGGATTAGGAATGAGCAGTTCTTC
NA	many	TRBV7-2	TRBJ2-5	CASSPRETQYF	TGTGCCAGCAGCCCCCGAGAGACCCAGTACTTC
NA	many	TRBV2	TRBJ1-2	CASSEVRGLNGYTF	TGTGCCAGCAGTGAAGTCAGGGGATTGAATGGCTACACCTTC
TRBD1	many	TRBV29-1	TRBJ1-3	CSVEKTGGPSSGNTIYF	TGCAGCGTTGAGAAGACAGGGGGCCCGAGCTCTGGAAACACCATATATTTT
NA	NA	TRBV29-1	TRBJ2-3	CSVRGSDTQYF	TGCAGCGTCCGGGGATCAGATACGCAGTATTTT
NA	NA	TRBV6-1	TRBJ1-1	CASSPRGNTEAFF	TGTGCCAGCAGTCCCCGTGGAAACACTGAAGCTTTCTTT
TRBD2	NA	TRBV20-1	TRBJ2-1	CSARVAGGVDNKQFF	TGCAGTGCTAGGGTAGCGGGAGGGGTGGACAATAAGCAGTTCTTC
TRBD1	few	TRBV5-1	TRBJ1-1	CASSLGQGARRNTEAFF	TGCGCCAGCAGCTTGGGACAGGGGGCCCGGCGGAACACTGAAGCTTTCTTT
NA	NA	TRBV29-1	TRBJ2-2	CSVDERRNTGELFF	TGCAGCGTTGACGAACGGAGGAACACCGGGGAGCTGTTTTTT
TRBD2	few	TRBV7-9	TRBJ2-2	CASSLTGLVAPHGAGELFF	TGTGCCAGCAGCTTAACCGGACTAGTGGCACCTCATGGGGCCGGGGAGCTGTTTTTT
NA	NA	TRBV7-6	TRBJ2-1	CASSAGYTGYNEQFF	TGTGCCAGCTCCGCGGGATATACGGGATACAATGAGCAGTTCTTC
NA	few	TRBV28	TRBJ1-3	CDSSLLGVRNTIYF	TGTGACAGCTCTCTACTCGGGGTTCGAAACACCATATATTTT
TRBD1	few	TRBV29-1	TRBJ2-7	CSVVGDRGRHEQYF	TGCAGCGTTGTAGGGGACAGGGGGCGCCACGAGCAGTACTTC
TRBD2	NA	TRBV5-1	TRBJ2-7	CASSLGTSGNPEQYF	TGCGCCAGCAGCTTGGGGACTAGCGGGAACCCCGAGCAGTACTTC
TRBD1	medium-sized	TRBV6-2/TRBV6-3	TRBJ2-5	CATSPETGQVYQETQYF	TGTGCCACCTCTCCCGAGACCGGACAGGTCTATCAAGAGACCCAGTACTTC
NA	NA	TRBV11-2	TRBJ2-2	CATKGEATGELFF	TGTGCCACCAAGGGGGAGGCCACCGGGGAGCTGTTTTTT
NA	NA	TRBV7-9	TRBJ2-5	CASSSPDDKF	TGTGCCAGCAGCTCCCCCGATGATAAGTTC
TRBD1	NA	TRBV5-1	TRBJ1-1	CASSSRGTENTEAFF	TGCGCCAGCAGTTCGCGGGGGACAGAGAACACTGAAGCTTTCTTT
NA	NA	TRBV7-7	TRBJ2-7	CASSLGASRRDEQYF	TGTGCCAGCAGCTTGGGGGCATCTCGGAGGGACGAGCAGTACTTC
NA	few	TRBV6-2/TRBV6-3	TRBJ2-2	CASSSPHRGGTGELFF	TGTGCCAGCAGTAGCCCCCACAGGGGAGGAACCGGGGAGCTGTTTTTT
TRBD2	many	TRBV7-6	TRBJ2-5	CASSSAGEWIRVETQYF	TGTGCCAGCAGCTCAGCGGGGGAGTGGATTCGCGTTGAGACCCAGTACTTC
NA	many	TRBV13	TRBJ2-7	CASSRESSYEQYF	TGTGCCAGCAGCCGCGAGAGCTCCTACGAGCAGTACTTC
NA	few	TRBV2	TRBJ2-6	CASALRLSGANVLTF	TGTGCCAGCGCCCTTAGATTATCTGGGGCCAACGTCCTGACTTTC